The clone carrying this T cell receptor (beta chain) came up once. Antigen unknown. A single record per CDR3 protein comes from TCRdb applying MiXCR to the 5' RACE reads. The table records fewer than 350,000 distinct CDR3 sequences, roughly 18% of them present only once. This sample was included in a study of T-cell memory formation after mild COVID-19. Overall study: Largely, TCR clusters stayed within a single donor. Study findings and constraints: Those CD4+ clones that contracted were mainly in CM and EM (CD8+ ones in EMRA). Memory sampled before infection contained some responding clones, suggesting cross-reactive memory joined.

Germline V gives CDR1 MNHEY, CDR2 SVGAGI. The CDR3 has 17 residues. The V end was cut by 0 bases, the J end by 0 bases, with 14 bases between. This sequence joins TRBV6-5 and TRBJ1-1; D gene unclear. The sequence was obtained from a man aged 18 to 29 who had mild COVID-19 (a few samples of this study predate the infection). Cell type and time point are not known. Material: PBMCs or a T cell subset sorted from them (not recorded which). CDR3 in amino acids: CASSYSRVPVMNTEAFF. CDR3 coding DNA: TGTGCCAGCAGTTACTCACGGGTCCCTGTTATGAACACTGAAGCTTTCTTT.